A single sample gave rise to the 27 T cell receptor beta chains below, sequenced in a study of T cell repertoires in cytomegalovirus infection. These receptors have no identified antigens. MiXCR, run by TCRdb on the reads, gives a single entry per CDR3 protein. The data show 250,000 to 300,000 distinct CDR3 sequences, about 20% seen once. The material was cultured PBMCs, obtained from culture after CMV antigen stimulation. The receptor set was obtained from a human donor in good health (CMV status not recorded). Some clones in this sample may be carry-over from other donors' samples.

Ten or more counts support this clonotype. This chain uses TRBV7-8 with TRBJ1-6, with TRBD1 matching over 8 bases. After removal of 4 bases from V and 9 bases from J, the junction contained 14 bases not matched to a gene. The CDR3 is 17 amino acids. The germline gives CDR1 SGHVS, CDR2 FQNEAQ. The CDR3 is CASSSQPRDRISSPLHF. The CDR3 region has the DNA TGTGCCAGCAGCTCCCAACCCCGGGACAGGATAAGTTCACCCCTCCACTTT.

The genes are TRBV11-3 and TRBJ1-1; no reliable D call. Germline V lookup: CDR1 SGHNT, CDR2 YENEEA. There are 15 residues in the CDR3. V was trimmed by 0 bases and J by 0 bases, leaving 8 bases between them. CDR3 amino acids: CASSLDIRLNTEAFF. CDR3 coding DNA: TGTGCCAGCAGCTTAGATATCAGACTGAACACTGAAGCTTTCTTT.

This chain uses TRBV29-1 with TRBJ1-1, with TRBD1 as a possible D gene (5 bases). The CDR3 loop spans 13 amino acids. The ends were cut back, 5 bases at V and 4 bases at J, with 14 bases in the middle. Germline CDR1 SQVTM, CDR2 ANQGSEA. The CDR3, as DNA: TGCAGCGTTCGACGGAAGCAGGGCACTGAAGCTTTCTTT. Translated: CSVRRKQGTEAFF.

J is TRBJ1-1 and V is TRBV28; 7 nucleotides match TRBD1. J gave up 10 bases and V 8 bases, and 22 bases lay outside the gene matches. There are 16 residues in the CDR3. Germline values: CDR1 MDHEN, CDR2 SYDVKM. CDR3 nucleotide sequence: TGTGCCAGCCTTACCCCGGGACAGCCGACTGGCGGGGGAGCTTTCTTT. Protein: CASLTPGQPTGGGAFF. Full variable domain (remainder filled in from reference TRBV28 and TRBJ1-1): DVKVTQSSRYLVKRTGEKVFLECVQDMDHENMFWYRQDPGLGLRLIYFSYDVKMKEKGDIPEGYSVSREKKERFSLILESASTNQTSMYLCASLTPGQPTGGGAFFGQGTRLTVV.

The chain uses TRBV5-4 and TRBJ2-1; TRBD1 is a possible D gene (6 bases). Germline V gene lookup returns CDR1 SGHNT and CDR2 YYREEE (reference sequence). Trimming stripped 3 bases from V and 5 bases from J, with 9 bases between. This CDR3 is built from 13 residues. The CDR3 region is CASSSRTDNEQFF. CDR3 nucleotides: TGTGCCAGCAGCTCTCGGACAGACAATGAGCAGTTCTTC.

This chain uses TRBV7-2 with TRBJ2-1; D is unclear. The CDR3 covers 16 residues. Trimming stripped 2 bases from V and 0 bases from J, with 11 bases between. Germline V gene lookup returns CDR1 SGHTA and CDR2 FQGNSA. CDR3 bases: TGTGCCAGCAGCTTACTACCCCCCCCCTCCTACAATGAGCAGTTCTTC. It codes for CASSLLPPPSYNEQFF.

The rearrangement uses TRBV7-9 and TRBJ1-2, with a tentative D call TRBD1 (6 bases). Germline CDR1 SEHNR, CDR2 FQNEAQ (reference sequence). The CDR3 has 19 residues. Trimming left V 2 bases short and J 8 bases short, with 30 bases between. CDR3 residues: CASSLHQGSEANWIWGYTF. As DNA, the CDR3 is TGTGCCAGCAGCTTACATCAGGGGTCGGAAGCTAACTGGATATGGGGCTACACCTTC.

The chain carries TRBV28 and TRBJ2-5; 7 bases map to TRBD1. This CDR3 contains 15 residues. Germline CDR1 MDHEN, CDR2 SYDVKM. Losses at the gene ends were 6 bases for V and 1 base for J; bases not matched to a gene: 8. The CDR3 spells CASSTRTGLQETQYF. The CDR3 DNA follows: TGTGCCAGCAGCACCCGGACAGGCCTCCAAGAGACCCAGTACTTC.

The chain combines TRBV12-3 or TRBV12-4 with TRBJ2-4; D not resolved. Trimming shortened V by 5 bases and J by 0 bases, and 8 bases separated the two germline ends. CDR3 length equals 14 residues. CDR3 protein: CASSRSLAKNIQYF. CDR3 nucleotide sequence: TGTGCCAGCAGTAGATCCCTAGCCAAAAACATTCAGTACTTC.

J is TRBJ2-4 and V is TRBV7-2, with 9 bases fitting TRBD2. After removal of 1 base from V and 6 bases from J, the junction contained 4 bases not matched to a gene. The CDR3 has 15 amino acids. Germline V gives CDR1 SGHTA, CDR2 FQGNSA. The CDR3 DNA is TGTGCCAGCAGCTTAGTAGCGGGAGCTGTAAACATTCAGTACTTC. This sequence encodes CASSLVAGAVNIQYF.

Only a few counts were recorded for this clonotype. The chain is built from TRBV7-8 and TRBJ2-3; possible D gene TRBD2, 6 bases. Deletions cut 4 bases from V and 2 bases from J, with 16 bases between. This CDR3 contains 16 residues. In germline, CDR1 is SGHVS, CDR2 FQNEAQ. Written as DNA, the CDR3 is TGTGCCAGCAGCTCGACTCCGGGACTCAACACAGATACGCAGTATTTT. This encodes CASSSTPGLNTDTQYF.

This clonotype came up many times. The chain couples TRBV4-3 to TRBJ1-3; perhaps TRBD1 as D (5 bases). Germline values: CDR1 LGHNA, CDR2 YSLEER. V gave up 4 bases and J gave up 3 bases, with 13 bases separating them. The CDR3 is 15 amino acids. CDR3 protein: CASSRGTWNGNTIYF. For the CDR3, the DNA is TGCGCCAGCAGCCGCGGGACTTGGAATGGAAACACCATATATTTT.

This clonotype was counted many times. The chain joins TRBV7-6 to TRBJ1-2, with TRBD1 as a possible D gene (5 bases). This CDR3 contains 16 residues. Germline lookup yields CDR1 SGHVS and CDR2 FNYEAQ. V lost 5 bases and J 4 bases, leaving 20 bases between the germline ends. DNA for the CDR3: TGTGCCAGCAGCCTAGAAGTGGGGCCGGGAAGCTATGGCTACACCTTC. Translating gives CASSLEVGPGSYGYTF.

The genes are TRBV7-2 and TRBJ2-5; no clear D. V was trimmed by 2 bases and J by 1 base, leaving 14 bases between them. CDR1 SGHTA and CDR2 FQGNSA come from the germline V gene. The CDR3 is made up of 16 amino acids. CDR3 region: CASSLRASAGQETQYF. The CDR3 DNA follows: TGTGCCAGCAGCTTAAGGGCATCAGCTGGCCAAGAGACCCAGTACTTC.

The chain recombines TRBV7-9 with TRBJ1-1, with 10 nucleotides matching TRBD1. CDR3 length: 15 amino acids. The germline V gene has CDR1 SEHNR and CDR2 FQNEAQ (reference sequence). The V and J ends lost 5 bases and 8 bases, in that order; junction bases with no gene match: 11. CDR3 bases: TGTGCCAGCAGCGACCGGACAGGGGGTTTCAAGGAAGCTTTCTTT. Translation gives CASSDRTGGFKEAFF.

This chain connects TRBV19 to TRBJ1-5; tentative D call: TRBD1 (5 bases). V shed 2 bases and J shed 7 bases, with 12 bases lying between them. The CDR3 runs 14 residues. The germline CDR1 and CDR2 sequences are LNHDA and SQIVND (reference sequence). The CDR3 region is CASSIQRGSQPQHF. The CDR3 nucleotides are TGTGCCAGTAGTATACAAAGGGGTTCCCAGCCCCAGCATTTT.

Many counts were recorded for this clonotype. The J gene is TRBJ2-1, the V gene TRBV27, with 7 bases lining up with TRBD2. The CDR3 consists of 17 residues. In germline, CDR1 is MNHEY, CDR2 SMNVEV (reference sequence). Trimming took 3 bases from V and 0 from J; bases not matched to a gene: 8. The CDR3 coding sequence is TGTGCCAGCAGTTTTGGCGGGAGCCTGAGCTCCTACAATGAGCAGTTCTTC. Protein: CASSFGGSLSSYNEQFF.

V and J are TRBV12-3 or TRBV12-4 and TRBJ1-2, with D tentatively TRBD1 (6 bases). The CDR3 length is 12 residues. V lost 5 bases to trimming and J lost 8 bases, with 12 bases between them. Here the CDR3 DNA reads TGTGCCAGCAGTACGGGAGGGGGGGGCTACACCTTC. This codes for CASSTGGGGYTF.

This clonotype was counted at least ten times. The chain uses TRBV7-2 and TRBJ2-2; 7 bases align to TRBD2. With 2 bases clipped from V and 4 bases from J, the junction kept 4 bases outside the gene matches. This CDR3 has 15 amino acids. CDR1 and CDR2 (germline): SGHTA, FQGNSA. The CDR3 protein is CASSLRAGATGELFF. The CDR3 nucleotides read TGTGCCAGCAGCTTAAGGGCGGGAGCCACCGGGGAGCTGTTTTTT.

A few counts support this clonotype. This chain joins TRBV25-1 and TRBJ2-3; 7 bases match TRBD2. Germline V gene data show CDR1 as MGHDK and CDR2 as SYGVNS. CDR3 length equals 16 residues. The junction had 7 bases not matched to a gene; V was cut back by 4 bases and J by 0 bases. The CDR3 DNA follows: TGTGCCAGCAGTGGGTTAGCGGGTTCTAGCACAGATACGCAGTATTTT. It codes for CASSGLAGSSTDTQYF.

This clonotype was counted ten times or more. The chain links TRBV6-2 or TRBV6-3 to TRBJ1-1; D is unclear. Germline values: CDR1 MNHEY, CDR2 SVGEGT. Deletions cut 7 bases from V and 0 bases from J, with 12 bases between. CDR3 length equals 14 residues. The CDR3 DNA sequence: TGTGCCAGCACCCGCGGGGTCATGAACACTGAAGCTTTCTTT. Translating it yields CASTRGVMNTEAFF.

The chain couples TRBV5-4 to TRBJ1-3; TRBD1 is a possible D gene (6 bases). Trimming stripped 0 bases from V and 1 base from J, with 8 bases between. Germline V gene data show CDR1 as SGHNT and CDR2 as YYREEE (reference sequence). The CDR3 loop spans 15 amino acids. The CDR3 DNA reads TGTGCCAGCAGCTTGGGCGGACAGTCTGGAAACACCATATATTTT. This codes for CASSLGGQSGNTIYF.

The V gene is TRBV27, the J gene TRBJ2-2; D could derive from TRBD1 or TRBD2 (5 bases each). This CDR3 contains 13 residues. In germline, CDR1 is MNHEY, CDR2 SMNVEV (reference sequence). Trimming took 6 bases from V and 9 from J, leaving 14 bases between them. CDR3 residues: CASSRDGGWELFF. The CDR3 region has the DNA TGTGCCAGCAGCCGGGACGGCGGATGGGAGCTGTTTTTT.

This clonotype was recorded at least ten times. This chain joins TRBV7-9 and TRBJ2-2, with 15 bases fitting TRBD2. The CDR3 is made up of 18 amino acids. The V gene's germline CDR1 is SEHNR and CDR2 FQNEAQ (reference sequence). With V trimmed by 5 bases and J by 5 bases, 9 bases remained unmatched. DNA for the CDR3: TGTGCCAGCAGCGCGAGGACTAGCGGGAGGGCCCGGACCGGGGAGCTGTTTTTT. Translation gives CASSARTSGRARTGELFF.

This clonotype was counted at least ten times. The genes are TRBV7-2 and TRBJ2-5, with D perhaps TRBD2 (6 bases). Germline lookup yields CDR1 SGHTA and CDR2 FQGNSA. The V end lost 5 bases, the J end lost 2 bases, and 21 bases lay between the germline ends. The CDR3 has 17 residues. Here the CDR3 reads CASSRTIWTTEQETQYF. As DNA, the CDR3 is TGTGCCAGCAGCCGAACCATATGGACTACCGAACAAGAGACCCAGTACTTC.

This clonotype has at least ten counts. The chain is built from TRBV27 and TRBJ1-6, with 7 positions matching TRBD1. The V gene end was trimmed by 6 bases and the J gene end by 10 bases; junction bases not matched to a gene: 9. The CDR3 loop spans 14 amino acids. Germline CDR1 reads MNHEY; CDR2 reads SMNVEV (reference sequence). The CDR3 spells CASRAPGTASPLHF. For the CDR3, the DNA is TGTGCCAGCAGGGCCCCTGGGACAGCATCACCCCTCCACTTT.

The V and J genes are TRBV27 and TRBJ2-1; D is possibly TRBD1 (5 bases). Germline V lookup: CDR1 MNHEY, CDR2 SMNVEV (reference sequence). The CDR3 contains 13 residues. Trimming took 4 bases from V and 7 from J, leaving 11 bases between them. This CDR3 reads CASSYLPGNEQFF. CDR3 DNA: TGTGCCAGCAGTTACCTCCCAGGGAATGAGCAGTTCTTC.